This T cell receptor (beta chain) was sequenced for a study of T cells expressing NK-cell markers. Overall study results and limits: Evidence did not settle whether expanded NKG2C+ T cell clones targeted HCMV.

Notes on this clonotype: Its antigen remains unidentified.

The CDR3 spans 12 residues. In germline, CDR1 is SQVTM, CDR2 ANQGSEA. The authors generated TCR beta cDNA through 5'RACE template switching with UMIs. TCRdb re-called the 5' RACE reads and shows each CDR3 protein once, DNA omitted. The sample data list some 500,000 distinct CDR3 sequences. The source of this sequence is a woman in her forties or fifties in good health. Material: blood T cells: a sorted CD56 or NKG2C T cell subset, CD4+ or CD8+ T cells, or bulk PBMC T cells (not recorded which). The chain uses TRBV29-1 and TRBJ2-1. CDR3 residues: CSVDGTDNEQFF.